A single sample is the source of the 19 T cell receptor beta chains below, sequenced in a study of molecular identifiers for immune sequencing clone quantification. TCRdb used MiXCR to reprocess the PCR reads, holding one entry per CDR3 protein. The table includes about 320,000 distinct CDR3 sequences, over 20% detected once. Material for sequencing was naive CD8+ T cells from blood, with Jurkat cell RNA spiked in. As to subset: FACS-sorted CD8+CD4-CCR7+CD45RA+ naive T cells. These receptors were taken from a human donor in good health. Some libraries in this study had Jurkat cell RNA spiked in.

This clonotype was recorded at least ten times. The chain couples TRBV25-1 to TRBJ2-2, with no clear D. The CDR3 sequence is 15 residues long. From germline, CDR1 is MGHDK and CDR2 SYGVNS. V lost 4 bases to trimming and J lost 3 bases, with 12 bases between them. The CDR3 loop reads CASSADPSYTGELFF. The CDR3 nucleotides are TGTGCCAGCAGTGCTGACCCCTCCTACACCGGGGAGCTGTTTTTT.

This clonotype was seen a few times. J is TRBJ2-3 and V is TRBV30; D call uncertain. V shed 5 bases and J shed 1 base, with 10 bases lying between them. The germline V gene has CDR1 GTSNPN and CDR2 SVGIG (reference sequence). The CDR3 runs to 13 residues. CDR3 in DNA: TGTGCCTGGGGCCGGACGGGCACAGATACGCAGTATTTT. Protein product: CAWGRTGTDTQYF.

The V call is TRBV20-1, the J call TRBJ1-2; D remains ambiguous. This CDR3 region has 9 residues. Germline CDR1 reads DFQATT; CDR2 reads SNEGSKA (reference sequence). Trimming took off 6 bases at V and 8 bases at J, with 7 bases between the two ends. The CDR3 protein is CSADAGYTF. CDR3 DNA sequence: TGCAGTGCCGATGCAGGCTACACCTTC.

This clonotype was detected only a few times. The J gene is TRBJ2-3, the V gene TRBV20-1; TRBD1 matches 10 bases. Germline V gives CDR1 DFQATT, CDR2 SNEGSKA (reference sequence). The CDR3 contains 16 residues. V trimming: 5 bases; J trimming: 4 bases; junction bases outside the gene matches: 12. The CDR3 coding sequence is TGCAGTGCTGGCGGGACAGGGGACCGAGCCCCAGATACGCAGTATTTT. Translated, it gives CSAGGTGDRAPDTQYF.

This clonotype was picked up a small number of times. At one end, the junction sequence differs from germline, possibly due to a read error. The chain joins TRBV7-9 to TRBJ2-1; TRBD2 aligns across 14 bases. Per the germline V gene, CDR1 is SEHNR and CDR2 is FQNEAQ (reference sequence). The CDR3 extends over 20 amino acids. The CDR3 bases are TGTGCCAGCAGCCTTACCTCCGGGACTAGCGGGGGTCGGTCCTACGATGAGCAGTTCTTC. Translation gives CASSLTSGTSGGRSYDEQFF.

The V call is TRBV20-1, the J call TRBJ1-2; 11 bases are shared with TRBD1. Germline V gene sequence: CDR1 DFQATT, CDR2 SNEGSKA (reference sequence). Germline trimming cut 0 bases from V and 5 bases from J; bases unmatched to any gene: 11. There are 17 residues in the CDR3. In DNA, the CDR3 is TGCAGTGCTAGAGAGGAGGACAGGGGGCAGGATTATTATGGCTACACCTTC. Protein sequence: CSAREEDRGQDYYGYTF.

This clonotype was seen a handful of times. The CDR3 region has the DNA TGCGCCAGCAGCCAAGATAGGGGGACCTATAATTCACCCCTCCACTTT. Protein product: CASSQDRGTYNSPLHF. The genes are TRBV4-3 and TRBJ1-6; maybe TRBD1 (6 bases). V lost 0 bases and J 2 bases, leaving 8 bases between the germline ends. This CDR3 spans 16 amino acids. Looked up from germline, CDR1 is LGHNA and CDR2 is YSLEER.

The gene calls are TRBV20-1 and TRBJ2-4, with D uncertain. Germline assignment: CDR1 DFQATT and CDR2 SNEGSKA (reference sequence). Trimming shortened V by 3 bases and J by 10 bases, and 10 bases separated the two germline ends. This CDR3 spans 11 amino acids. The CDR3 region is CSARSKVIQYF. The CDR3 DNA reads as TGCAGTGCTAGGTCCAAAGTGATTCAGTACTTC.

On this clonotype: It may be a read error: a sequence one base away is much more abundant. V usage is TRBV4-3 and J usage is TRBJ2-7; D is tentatively TRBD1 or TRBD2 (5 bases each). The CDR3 sequence is 14 residues long. CDR1 is LGHNA, CDR2 YSLEER, per germline. Trimming took 1 base from V and 3 from J, leaving 10 bases between them. This CDR3 reads CASSQGRDRYEQYF. The CDR3 bases are TGCGCCAGCAGCCAAGGCCGGGACCGCTACGAGCAGTACTTC.

This clonotype was seen at least ten times. The genes are TRBV15 and TRBJ2-1; a weak D match, TRBD2 (5 bases). V was pared by 0 bases and J by 3 bases, with 12 bases between. Germline assignment: CDR1 LNHNV and CDR2 YYDKDF (reference sequence). The CDR3 is 16 amino acids. The DNA of the CDR3 is TGTGCCACCAGCAGAGACCCACGGGAAGGCTACAATGAGCAGTTCTTC. Residues: CATSRDPREGYNEQFF.

Only a few counts were recorded for this clonotype. The chain carries TRBV11-2 and TRBJ2-1, with TRBD1 as a possible D gene (7 bases). Germline V gene lookup returns CDR1 SGHAT and CDR2 FQNNGV. This CDR3 spans 16 amino acids. The V and J ends lost 0 bases and 8 bases respectively, with 17 bases between them. The CDR3 loop is CASSLDDGRGEDEQFF. The CDR3 coding sequence is TGTGCCAGCAGCTTAGATGATGGCAGGGGGGAGGATGAGCAGTTCTTC.

This clonotype was found many times. The V gene is TRBV29-1, the J gene TRBJ2-5; TRBD2 aligns across 8 bases. This CDR3 has 14 residues. Germline trimming cut 1 base from V and 5 bases from J; bases unmatched to any gene: 6. The V gene's germline CDR1 is SQVTM and CDR2 ANQGSEA. In DNA form, the CDR3 reads TGCAGCGTTGAAGCAGCGGGGGCGGGGGAGACCCAGTACTTC. Residues: CSVEAAGAGETQYF.

This clonotype was recorded at least ten times. The chain couples TRBV6-2 or TRBV6-3 to TRBJ1-6, with D maybe TRBD1 (5 bases). This CDR3 is 15 amino acids long. Germline loops: CDR1 MNHEY, CDR2 SVGEGT. V was cut by 6 bases and J by 8 bases, with 17 bases left in between. The CDR3 sequence: CASRDKASLYSPLHF. For the CDR3, the DNA is TGTGCCAGCAGGGACAAGGCATCGTTGTATTCACCCCTCCACTTT.

This clonotype was observed many times. This rearrangement joins TRBV10-1 to TRBJ2-5; D uncertain. The V and J ends lost 2 bases and 2 bases respectively, with 6 bases between them. The length of the CDR3 is 13 residues. Germline CDR1 WNHNN, CDR2 SYGVQD (reference sequence). CDR3 loop: CASSENRQETQYF. Written as DNA, the CDR3 is TGCGCCAGCAGTGAGAATAGACAAGAGACCCAGTACTTC.

This clonotype has at least ten counts. This chain links TRBV5-6 with TRBJ1-5; D call uncertain. Germline V gene lookup returns CDR1 SGHDT and CDR2 YYEEEE. The CDR3 covers 14 residues. V was pared by 2 bases and J by 3 bases, with 9 bases between. Here the CDR3 reads CASSFHTDNQPQHF. CDR3 coding DNA: TGTGCCAGCAGCTTTCACACAGACAATCAGCCCCAGCATTTT.

This clonotype was seen repeatedly, ten times or more. V and J are TRBV4-1 and TRBJ2-1; 9 positions match TRBD2. Trimming took 0 bases from V and 4 from J; bases not matched to a gene: 7. From germline, CDR1 is MGHRA and CDR2 YSYEKL. The CDR3 runs to 17 residues. Here the CDR3 reads CASSQDPLAGPYNEQFF. The CDR3 bases are TGCGCCAGCAGCCAAGACCCCCTAGCGGGGCCATACAATGAGCAGTTCTTC.

A note on this clonotype: A much larger clone differs from this one at a single base, so this may be a read error. V usage is TRBV7-9 and J usage is TRBJ1-6, with 7 bases that match TRBD1. CDR1 is SEHNR, CDR2 FQNEAQ, per germline (reference sequence). The CDR3 runs to 15 residues. CDR3 in DNA: TGTGCCAGCAGCCTAGCGACAGGGCGGGGCTCACCCCTCCACTTT. Residues: CASSLATGRGSPLHF.

This clonotype appeared many times. This sequence joins TRBV9 and TRBJ2-1; tentatively, D is TRBD2 (5 bases). Germline CDR1 reads SGDLS; CDR2 reads YYNGEE. V was trimmed by 0 bases and J by 4 bases, leaving 14 bases between them. This CDR3 is built from 16 residues. CDR3 coding DNA: TGTGCCAGCAGCGTAGCAAAATTGTCGGGGTACAATGAGCAGTTCTTC. It encodes CASSVAKLSGYNEQFF.

This clonotype has only one observation. A much larger clone lies one base from this, so it may be a read error. This rearrangement joins TRBV5-6 to TRBJ2-3; D is ambiguous. CDR3 length: 15 residues. Germline-derived CDR1 and CDR2 are SGHDT and YYEEEE. The CDR3 here is CAGSLERNLQDTQYF. The CDR3 bases are TGTGCCGGCAGCTTGGAGAGAAACCTGCAGGATACGCAGTATTTT.